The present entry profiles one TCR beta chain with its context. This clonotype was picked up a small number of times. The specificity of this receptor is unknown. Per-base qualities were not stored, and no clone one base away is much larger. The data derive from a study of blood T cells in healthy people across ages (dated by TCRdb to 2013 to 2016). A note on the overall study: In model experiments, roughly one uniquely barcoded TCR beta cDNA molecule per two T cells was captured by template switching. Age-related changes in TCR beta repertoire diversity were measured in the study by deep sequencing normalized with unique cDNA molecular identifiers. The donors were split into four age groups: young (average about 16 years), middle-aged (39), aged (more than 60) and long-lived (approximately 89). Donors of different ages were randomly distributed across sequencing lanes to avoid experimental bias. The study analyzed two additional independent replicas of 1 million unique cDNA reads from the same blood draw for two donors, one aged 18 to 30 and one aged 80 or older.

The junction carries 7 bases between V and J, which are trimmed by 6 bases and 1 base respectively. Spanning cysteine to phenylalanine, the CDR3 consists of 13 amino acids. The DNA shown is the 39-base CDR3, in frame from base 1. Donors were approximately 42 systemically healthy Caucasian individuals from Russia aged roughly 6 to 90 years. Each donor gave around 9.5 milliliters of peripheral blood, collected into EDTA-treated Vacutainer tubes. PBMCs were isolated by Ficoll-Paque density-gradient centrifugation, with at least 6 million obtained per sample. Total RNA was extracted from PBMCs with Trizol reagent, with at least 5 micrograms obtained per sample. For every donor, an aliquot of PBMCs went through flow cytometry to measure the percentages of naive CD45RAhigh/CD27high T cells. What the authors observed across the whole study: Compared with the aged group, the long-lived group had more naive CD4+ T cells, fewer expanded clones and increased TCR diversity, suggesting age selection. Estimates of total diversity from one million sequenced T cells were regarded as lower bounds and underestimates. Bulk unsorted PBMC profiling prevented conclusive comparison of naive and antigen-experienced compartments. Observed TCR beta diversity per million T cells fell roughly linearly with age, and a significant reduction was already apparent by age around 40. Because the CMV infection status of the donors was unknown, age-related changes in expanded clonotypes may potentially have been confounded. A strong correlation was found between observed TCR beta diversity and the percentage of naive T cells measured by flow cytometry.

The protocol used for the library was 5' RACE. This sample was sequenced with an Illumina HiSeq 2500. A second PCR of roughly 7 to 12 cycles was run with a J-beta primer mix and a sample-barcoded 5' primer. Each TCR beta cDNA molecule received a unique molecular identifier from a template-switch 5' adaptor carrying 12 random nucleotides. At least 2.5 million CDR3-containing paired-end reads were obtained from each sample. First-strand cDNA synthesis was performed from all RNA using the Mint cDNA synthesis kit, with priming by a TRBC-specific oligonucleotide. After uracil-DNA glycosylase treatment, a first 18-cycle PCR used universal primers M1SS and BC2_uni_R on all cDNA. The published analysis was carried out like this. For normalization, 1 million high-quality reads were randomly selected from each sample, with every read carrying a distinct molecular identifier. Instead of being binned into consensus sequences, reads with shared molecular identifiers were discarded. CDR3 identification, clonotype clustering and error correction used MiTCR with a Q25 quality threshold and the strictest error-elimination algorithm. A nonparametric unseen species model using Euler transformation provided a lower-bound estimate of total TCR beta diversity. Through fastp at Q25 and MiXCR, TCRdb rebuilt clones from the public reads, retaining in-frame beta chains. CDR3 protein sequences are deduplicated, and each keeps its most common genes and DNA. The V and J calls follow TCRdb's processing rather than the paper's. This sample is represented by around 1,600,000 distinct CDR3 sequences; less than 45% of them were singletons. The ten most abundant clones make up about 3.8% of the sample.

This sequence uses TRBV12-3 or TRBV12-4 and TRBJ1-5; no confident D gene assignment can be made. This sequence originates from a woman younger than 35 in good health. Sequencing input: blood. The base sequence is TGTGCCAGCAGCCAGACCAGCAATCAGCCCCAGCATTTT. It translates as CASSQTSNQPQHF.